A selection of T cell receptor beta chains follows, all from one sample in a study of blood T cell repertoires in COVID-19. Sequencing was performed with immunoSEQ multiplex PCR; in TCRdb, only in-frame clones are kept and a portion is missing. The sample comprises roughly 140,000 clones, approximately 88% of which are singletons, and 1.2% rests with the top ten. The sample consisted of PBMCs or T cells enriched from blood (not recorded which). The receptors stem from a woman aged 25 to 39 with acute COVID-19. Both conserved end residues are part of each CDR3. D genes are given only for firm matches. Size tells how often a clone was seen (once, few, many) or the class of an expanded clone, and some rows leave it out.

clone size,D gene,J gene,V gene,CDR3 DNA,CDR3 protein
.,.,TRBJ2-2,TRBV18,TGTGCCAGCTCACCATATAGGTCAGGGGCCGGGGAGCTGTTTTTT,CASSPYRSGAGELFF
.,.,TRBJ1-6,TRBV9,TGTGCCAGCAGCGTAGAGGGACATGAGAATTCACCCCTCCACTTT,CASSVEGHENSPLHF
.,.,TRBJ2-3,TRBV9,TGTGCCAGCAGCCCGGGGGGCACAGATACGCAGTATTTT,CASSPGGTDTQYF
.,.,TRBJ1-6,TRBV10-2,TGCGCCAGCCGGATGGGAGATAATTCACCCCTCCACTTT,CASRMGDNSPLHF
once,.,TRBJ1-2,TRBV7-2,TGTGCCAGCACCCCGGGGGGGGTTAGCTATGGCTACACCTTC,CASTPGGVSYGYTF
.,.,TRBJ1-5,TRBV27,TGTGCCAGCAGTTTAGGGGGGAGCAATCAGCCCCAGCATTTT,CASSLGGSNQPQHF
.,TRBD2,TRBJ2-1,TRBV7-3,TGTGCCAGCAGCTTAACCCCGTGGGGGAGGGGTGAGCAGTTCTTC,CASSLTPWGRGEQFF
.,.,TRBJ1-2,TRBV5-1,TGCGCCAGCAGCTTGGGGCGCAGGGCTAACTATGGCTACACCTTC,CASSLGRRANYGYTF
.,.,TRBJ1-6,TRBV11-2,TGTGCCAGCACCCAAAGACAGCCCCATTCACCCCTCCACTTT,CASTQRQPHSPLHF
.,TRBD2,TRBJ2-7,TRBV20-1,TGCAGTGCTAGTCTAGCGGGATATGGATACGAGCAGTACTTC,CSASLAGYGYEQYF
.,.,TRBJ1-2,TRBV7-2,TGTGCCAGCAGCCTTATGGAGGGTAACTATGGCTACACCTTC,CASSLMEGNYGYTF
.,.,TRBJ1-6,TRBV28,TGTGCCAGCAGTTTCGGGGGGGCCTCCTATAATTCACCCCTCCACTTT,CASSFGGASYNSPLHF
.,.,TRBJ2-2,TRBV30,TGTGCCTGCGAGGGTCCCGGGGAGCTGTTTTTT,CACEGPGELFF
.,.,TRBJ1-1,TRBV9,TGTGCCAGCAGCGTGACAGCCATGAACACTGAAGCTTTCTTT,CASSVTAMNTEAFF
once,.,TRBJ1-5,TRBV7-8,TGTGCCAGCAGCTTGGTCGGAGACAATCAGCCCCAGCATTTT,CASSLVGDNQPQHF
.,TRBD1,TRBJ2-7,TRBV18,TGTGCCAGCTCACTAGGACAGGGGAGCTCCTACGAGCAGTACTTC,CASSLGQGSSYEQYF
.,.,TRBJ2-5,TRBV15,TGTGCCACCATTGGGGGCGGGGAGACCCAGTACTTC,CATIGGGETQYF
.,TRBD2,TRBJ2-3,TRBV28,TGTGCCAGCAGTTTCCTAGCGGGAAGGAGCACAGATACGCAGTATTTT,CASSFLAGRSTDTQYF
.,.,TRBJ2-7,TRBV3-1/TRBV3-2,TGTGCCAGCAGCCAAGCATTGGCTAGCGACGAGCAGTACTTC,CASSQALASDEQYF
.,.,TRBJ2-3,TRBV4-3,TGCGCCAGCAGCGAGCTCTTCGGGGATACGCAGTATTTT,CASSELFGDTQYF
.,TRBD1,TRBJ2-2,TRBV29-1,TGCAGCGTTGAAGCCGGACAGGGGAACACCGGGGAGCTGTTTTTT,CSVEAGQGNTGELFF
.,.,TRBJ2-3,TRBV28,TGTGCCAGCAGTGAGCCGGGACACCTTCGAACATCAGATACGCAGTATTTT,CASSEPGHLRTSDTQYF
.,.,TRBJ1-6,TRBV2,TGTGCCAGCATCGGCTCACAGATGAGCTTACCCCTCCACTTT,CASIGSQMSLPLHF
.,TRBD1,TRBJ1-2,TRBV9,TGTGCCAGCAGCGCAACCGGGACAGCCTATGGCTACACCTTC,CASSATGTAYGYTF
.,.,TRBJ2-1,TRBV7-9,TGTGCCAGCCCTGCGATGAGCTCCTACAATGAGCAGTTCTTC,CASPAMSSYNEQFF
once,TRBD2,TRBJ2-1,TRBV12-5,TGTGCTAGTGGTTTTGCAGCGGGAGGGGTAAGTGAGCAGTTCTTC,CASGFAAGGVSEQFF
once,.,TRBJ2-7,TRBV9,TGTGCCAGCAGCGTAGTAGGGGCGTCCTACGAGCAGTACTTC,CASSVVGASYEQYF
.,TRBD1,TRBJ2-3,TRBV5-6,TGTGCCAGCAGCTCGATACAGGGGGCGGCAGATACGCAGTATTTT,CASSSIQGAADTQYF
.,TRBD2,TRBJ2-2,TRBV6-4,TGTGCCAGCAGTGCCCTAGCGGGAGGGACCGGGGAGCTGTTTTTT,CASSALAGGTGELFF
.,.,TRBJ2-7,TRBV13,TGTGCCAGCAGCGTACAGGGTTACGAGCAGTACTTC,CASSVQGYEQYF
.,.,TRBJ2-7,TRBV7-9,TGTGCCAGCAGCTTTCTGGGTAGCCACGAGCAGTACTTC,CASSFLGSHEQYF
.,.,TRBJ1-2,TRBV29-1,TGCAGCGTAGAGGACAGTGAATTCTATGGCTACACCTTC,CSVEDSEFYGYTF
.,TRBD1,TRBJ1-2,TRBV9,TGTGCCAGCAGCGACTGGACAGGGCACCATGGCTACACCTTC,CASSDWTGHHGYTF
.,.,TRBJ1-4,TRBV11-2,TGTGCCAGCAGCTTAGATTTGCGGGGGTCTAATGAAAAACTGTTTTTT,CASSLDLRGSNEKLFF
.,TRBD1,TRBJ2-7,TRBV5-1,TGCGCCAGCAGCTGGGGAAACCCGGGACAGGGGGCCCTCGAGCAGTACTTC,CASSWGNPGQGALEQYF
.,.,TRBJ1-1,TRBV14,TGTGCCAGCAGCCAAGGTCCAGGGATTTATACTGAAGCTTTCTTT,CASSQGPGIYTEAFF
.,TRBD2,TRBJ2-1,TRBV27,TGTGCCAGCAGTCCCGGGGCGGGAGGTTTGGGGTTCTTC,CASSPGAGGLGFF
.,TRBD1,TRBJ2-7,TRBV6-5,TGTGCCAGCAAACGCGGACAGGGTATGAACGAGCAGTACTTC,CASKRGQGMNEQYF